These 27 T cell receptor beta chains share one sample of origin, sequenced in a study of blood T cells in healthy people across ages. Sample-barcoded 5' priming and a J-beta primer mix drove a second PCR of about 6 to 12 cycles. TCRdb re-called the 5' RACE reads through MiXCR, storing one row per CDR3 protein. Of roughly 800,000 distinct CDR3 sequences listed, approximately 25% were seen once; the top ten hold more than 3%. The same data also contributed to another study, on T cells of mothers and their children.

Sequenced material: blood. These TCRs come from a boy younger than 18 in good health.

The CDR3 here is CASSFTGYTGELFF. The CDR3 coding sequence is TGTGCCAGCAGCTTTACAGGGTACACCGGGGAGCTGTTTTTT. The V call is TRBV7-2, the J call TRBJ2-2, with a tentative D call TRBD1 (6 bases). The V end was cut by 3 bases, the J end by 3 bases, with 8 bases between. CDR3 length: 14 amino acids. Per germline, CDR1 SGHTA and CDR2 FQGNSA.

The rearrangement joins TRBV12-3 or TRBV12-4 to TRBJ1-4; D is uncertain. V lost 6 bases and J 3 bases, leaving 14 bases between the germline ends. The CDR3 runs to 15 residues. The CDR3 protein is CASRRRTNPNEKLFF. CDR3 in DNA: TGTGCCAGCAGACGAAGGACCAATCCTAATGAAAAACTGTTTTTT.

This clonotype appeared a few times. The chain combines TRBV14 with TRBJ2-5, with 13 positions matching TRBD2. The J call may be incorrect, as the DNA end agrees better with TRBJ2-1. Per the germline V gene, CDR1 is SGHDN and CDR2 is FVKESK. The CDR3 is 17 amino acids. CDR3 in DNA: TGTGCCAGCAGCCCTTTCGGACTAGCGGGGGCCTTAAATGAGCAGTTCTTC. It specifies CASSPFGLAGALNEQFF.

This clonotype was observed a few times. CDR3 region: CASSPGPGQGGDYGYTF. In DNA form, the CDR3 reads TGTGCCAGTAGTCCGGGCCCGGGACAGGGGGGAGACTATGGCTACACCTTC. The V gene is TRBV19, the J gene TRBJ1-2, with 11 bases matching TRBD1. The CDR3 is made up of 17 amino acids. Germline-derived CDR1 and CDR2 are LNHDA and SQIVND (reference sequence). With V trimmed by 5 bases and J by 3 bases, 11 bases remained unmatched.

This clonotype was counted only a few times. The genes are TRBV28 and TRBJ1-1; tentatively, D is TRBD1 (5 bases). The CDR3 has 16 amino acids. Germline assignment: CDR1 MDHEN and CDR2 SYDVKM. V lost 4 bases and J 5 bases, leaving 20 bases between the germline ends. The CDR3 bases are TGTGCCAGCAGTTCACCCGGTCTTGGGGCAAGGACTGAAGCTTTCTTT. The encoded protein is CASSSPGLGARTEAFF. Looking up the rest from reference TRBV28 and TRBJ1-1 gives the full variable domain: DVKVTQSSRYLVKRTGEKVFLECVQDMDHENMFWYRQDPGLGLRLIYFSYDVKMKEKGDIPEGYSVSREKKERFSLILESASTNQTSMYLCASSSPGLGARTEAFFGQGTRLTVV.

The chain couples TRBV14 to TRBJ1-4; D not certain. V lost 0 bases to trimming and J lost 8 bases, with 16 bases between them. The CDR3 length is 16 residues. From germline, CDR1 is SGHDN and CDR2 FVKESK. The CDR3 DNA follows: TGTGCCAGCAGCCAAGATGTGGGAACCACGGGCGAAAAACTGTTTTTT. It encodes CASSQDVGTTGEKLFF. The variable domain in full, completed from reference TRBV14 and TRBJ1-4, reads EAGVTQFPSHSVIEKGQTVTLRCDPISGHDNLYWYRRVMGKEIKFLLHFVKESKQDESGMPNNRFLAERTGGTYSTLKVQPAELEDSGVYFCASSQDVGTTGEKLFFGSGTQLSVL.

The chain links TRBV28 to TRBJ2-2; no definite D call. Trimming pared 5 bases from V and 7 bases from J, leaving 11 bases between. Germline V gene lookup returns CDR1 MDHEN and CDR2 SYDVKM. This CDR3 has 13 residues. The CDR3 loop is CASSLGWDGELFF. The CDR3 nucleotides are TGTGCCAGCAGTCTCGGCTGGGACGGGGAGCTGTTTTTT. Using reference TRBV28 and TRBJ2-2 for the parts outside the CDR3, the full variable domain is DVKVTQSSRYLVKRTGEKVFLECVQDMDHENMFWYRQDPGLGLRLIYFSYDVKMKEKGDIPEGYSVSREKKERFSLILESASTNQTSMYLCASSLGWDGELFFGEGSRLTVL.

This clonotype was found a few times. This sequence joins TRBV12-3 or TRBV12-4 and TRBJ2-1; TRBD1 agrees at 7 bases. Losses at the gene ends were 6 bases for V and 4 bases for J; bases not matched to a gene: 6. This CDR3 region has 14 residues. The CDR3 sequence is CASRSGTEYNEQFF. The CDR3 DNA reads TGTGCCAGCAGGTCTGGGACAGAGTACAATGAGCAGTTCTTC.

The chain links TRBV20-1 to TRBJ1-6; D perhaps matches TRBD1 (5 bases). The CDR3 has 16 amino acids. Between the trimmed V and J ends, which lost 3 bases and 0 bases, there was a span of 12 bases. Germline V gene sequence: CDR1 DFQATT, CDR2 SNEGSKA (reference sequence). The CDR3 DNA follows: TGCAGTGCTAGGGGACTGAAGAGCTCCTATAATTCACCCCTCCACTTT. This encodes CSARGLKSSYNSPLHF.

The chain is built from TRBV4-3 and TRBJ2-3; 12 nucleotides align to TRBD2. The CDR3 has 17 residues. Germline V gene data show CDR1 as LGHNA and CDR2 as YSLEER. With 0 bases clipped from V and 4 bases from J, the junction kept 5 bases outside the gene matches. The CDR3 nucleotides are TGCGCCAGCAGCCAAGAGGGGGCTAGCGGGGGGGCAGATACGCAGTATTTT. This sequence encodes CASSQEGASGGADTQYF.

This clonotype was counted at least ten times. At one end the junction does not follow the germline gene, possibly because of a read error. The gene calls are TRBV7-7 and TRBJ2-1; 7 nucleotides line up with TRBD2. CDR1 is SSHAT, CDR2 FNYEAQ, per germline (reference sequence). The CDR3 sequence is 14 residues long. The CDR3 DNA reads as TGTGCTAGCAGCTTAGCGGGCGACTACAATGAGCAGTTCTTC. Protein sequence: CASSLAGDYNEQFF.

This chain joins TRBV29-1 and TRBJ2-2; D is perhaps TRBD1 (6 bases). The CDR3 consists of 15 residues. CDR1 and CDR2 from the germline V gene are SQVTM and ANQGSEA. Trimming pared 3 bases from V and 4 bases from J, leaving 15 bases between. CDR3 in amino acids: CSVDFAGDPTGELFF. CDR3 nucleotide sequence: TGCAGCGTTGACTTCGCAGGGGATCCCACCGGGGAGCTGTTTTTT.

This clonotype was seen more than once but under ten times. The genes are TRBV27 and TRBJ1-1; no clear D gene. The length of the CDR3 is 14 residues. V was cut by 4 bases and J by 3 bases, with 12 bases left in between. Germline V CDR1 and CDR2: MNHEY, SMNVEV (reference sequence). The CDR3 loop reads CASSSRSWDTEAFF. CDR3 in DNA: TGTGCCAGCAGTTCACGATCCTGGGACACTGAAGCTTTCTTT.

The V gene is TRBV28, the J gene TRBJ2-3, with TRBD1 identical over 9 bases. J lost 0 bases, V lost 5 bases, and 3 bases had no gene match. In germline, CDR1 is MDHEN, CDR2 SYDVKM. CDR3 length: 15 residues. This CDR3 is CASSTGGSSTDTQYF. Written as DNA, the CDR3 is TGTGCCAGCAGTACAGGGGGCAGTAGCACAGATACGCAGTATTTT.

There are a few counts of this clonotype. The chain carries TRBV29-1 and TRBJ2-1; D perhaps matches TRBD1 (5 bases). This CDR3 contains 13 residues. Deletions cut 3 bases from V and 0 bases from J, with 6 bases between. The germline V gene encodes CDR1 SQVTM and CDR2 ANQGSEA. As DNA, the CDR3 is TGCAGCGTTGATAGGGGCTCCTACAATGAGCAGTTCTTC. Encoded protein: CSVDRGSYNEQFF.

This clonotype was picked up a small number of times. The rearrangement links TRBV12-3 or TRBV12-4 to TRBJ1-5; 9 positions agree with TRBD1. V was pared by 4 bases and J by 2 bases, with 3 bases of the junction left unmatched. This CDR3 spans 15 amino acids. The CDR3 here is CASSSWDRGNQPQHF. The CDR3 DNA is TGTGCCAGCAGTTCTTGGGACAGGGGCAATCAGCCCCAGCATTTT.

On this clonotype itself: Germline and junction disagree at one end, which may indicate a read error. V usage is TRBV10-3 and J usage is TRBJ2-1; TRBD1 matches 7 bases. Germline-derived CDR1 and CDR2 are ENHRY and SYGVKD. CDR3 length: 14 amino acids. The CDR3 nucleotides read TGTGCCATCAATCCGAAGACAGGGTCCGATGAGCGGTTCTTC. Its translation: CAINPKTGSDERFF.

The sample holds a few counts of this clonotype. The CDR3 spells CSVLRKGNTEAFF. The CDR3 coding sequence is TGCAGCGTTCTAAGGAAAGGGAACACTGAAGCTTTCTTT. V and J are TRBV29-1 and TRBJ1-1; no clear D. Trimming stripped 5 bases from V and 1 base from J, with 11 bases between. This CDR3 has 13 amino acids. Looked up from germline, CDR1 is SQVTM and CDR2 is ANQGSEA.

This sequence joins TRBV13 and TRBJ2-7, with D possibly being TRBD1 (6 bases). Trimming stripped 2 bases from V and 2 bases from J, with 16 bases between. Germline CDR1 and CDR2: PRHDT and FYEKMQ (reference sequence). The CDR3 extends over 16 amino acids. CDR3 nucleotides: TGTGCCAGCAGCTTAAATGGCAGGGGTAAACCCTACGAGCAGTACTTC. It translates to CASSLNGRGKPYEQYF. Combining the CDR3 with reference TRBV13 and TRBJ2-7 gives the whole variable domain AAGVIQSPRHLIKEKRETATLKCYPIPRHDTVYWYQQGPGQDPQFLISFYEKMQSDKGSIPDRFSAQQFSDYHSELNMSSLELGDSALYFCASSLNGRGKPYEQYFGPGTRLTVT.

CDR3 DNA: TGTGCCAGTGGGGGCAACGAGCAGTACTTC. It is translated as CASGGNEQYF. The V gene is TRBV7-2, the J gene TRBJ2-5; possible D gene TRBD1, 6 bases. TRBJ2-7 matches the DNA end more closely, so the J call is doubtful. The CDR3 has 10 amino acids. Germline lookup yields CDR1 SGHTA and CDR2 FQGNSA.

The chain uses TRBV20-1 and TRBJ2-7, with D hard to call. This CDR3 comprises 15 residues. V was trimmed by 0 bases and J by 3 bases, leaving 15 bases between them. Germline CDR1 and CDR2: DFQATT and SNEGSKA (reference sequence). The CDR3 spells CSAREVGIVNYEQYF. The CDR3, as DNA: TGCAGTGCTAGAGAGGTTGGGATAGTTAACTACGAGCAGTACTTC.

The chain is built from TRBV9 and TRBJ2-3; weak D call: TRBD1 (6 bases). This CDR3 spans 15 amino acids. Deletions cut 4 bases from V and 4 bases from J, with 16 bases between. Germline loops: CDR1 SGDLS, CDR2 YYNGEE. The CDR3 DNA reads TGTGCCAGCAGCCTTACAGGGACGATCGCAGATACGCAGTATTTT. This gives the protein CASSLTGTIADTQYF.

The genes are TRBV6-1 and TRBJ1-6, with D possibly being TRBD1 (5 bases). Germline assignment: CDR1 MNHNS and CDR2 SASEGT. V lost 6 bases, J lost 9 bases, and 21 bases lay in between. The CDR3 is made up of 16 amino acids. The CDR3 spells CASRGQLGSRASPLHF. The CDR3 nucleotides read TGTGCCAGCAGAGGACAATTGGGGAGTCGGGCTTCACCCCTCCACTTT.

A few counts support this clonotype. The V call is TRBV20-1, the J call TRBJ1-3; D is uncertain. Germline CDR1 reads DFQATT; CDR2 reads SNEGSKA (reference sequence). The CDR3 is 15 amino acids. Trimming took off 4 bases at V and 2 bases at J, with 15 bases between the two ends. For the CDR3, the DNA is TGCAGTGCTATTGAGTGGAGAAGCCCTGGAAACACCATATATTTT. It is translated as CSAIEWRSPGNTIYF.

The V gene is TRBV11-2, the J gene TRBJ2-5, with 7 bases aligning to TRBD2. This CDR3 region has 18 residues. The V segment lost 1 base and the J segment 2 bases; nucleotides outside the gene matches: 13. Germline-derived CDR1 and CDR2 are SGHAT and FQNNGV. CDR3 loop: CASSLAVRGGGGQETQYF. As DNA, the CDR3 is TGTGCCAGCAGCTTAGCGGTCCGTGGTGGCGGGGGACAAGAGACCCAGTACTTC.

This rearrangement joins TRBV29-1 to TRBJ2-3; perhaps TRBD2 as D (5 bases). Trimming stripped 3 bases from V and 0 bases from J, with 10 bases between. This CDR3 contains 14 residues. Germline assignment: CDR1 SQVTM and CDR2 ANQGSEA. CDR3 sequence (DNA): TGCAGCGTTGATCTAGGGAGTAGCACAGATACGCAGTATTTT. Translating gives CSVDLGSSTDTQYF.

This clonotype was found once. The chain combines TRBV29-1 with TRBJ2-7; the D is unclear. Germline assignment: CDR1 SQVTM and CDR2 ANQGSEA. Trimming pared 0 bases from V and 3 bases from J, leaving 6 bases between. The CDR3 length is 12 residues. CDR3 nucleotide sequence: TGCAGCGTTGAAGATGCAGGCTACGAGCAGTACTTC. This encodes CSVEDAGYEQYF.